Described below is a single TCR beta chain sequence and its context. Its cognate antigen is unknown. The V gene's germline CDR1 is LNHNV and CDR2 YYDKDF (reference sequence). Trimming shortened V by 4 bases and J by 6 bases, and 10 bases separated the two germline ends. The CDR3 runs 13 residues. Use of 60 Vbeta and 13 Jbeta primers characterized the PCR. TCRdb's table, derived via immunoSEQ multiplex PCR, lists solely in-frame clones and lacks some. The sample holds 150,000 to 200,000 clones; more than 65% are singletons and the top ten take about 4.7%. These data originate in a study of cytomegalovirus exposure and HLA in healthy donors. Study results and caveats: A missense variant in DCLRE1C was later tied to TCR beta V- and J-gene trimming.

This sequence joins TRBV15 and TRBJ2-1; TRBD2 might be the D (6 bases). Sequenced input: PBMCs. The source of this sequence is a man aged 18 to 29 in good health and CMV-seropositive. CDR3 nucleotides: TGTGCCACCAGCACACCTAGCGCCAATGAGCAGTTCTTC. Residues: CATSTPSANEQFF.